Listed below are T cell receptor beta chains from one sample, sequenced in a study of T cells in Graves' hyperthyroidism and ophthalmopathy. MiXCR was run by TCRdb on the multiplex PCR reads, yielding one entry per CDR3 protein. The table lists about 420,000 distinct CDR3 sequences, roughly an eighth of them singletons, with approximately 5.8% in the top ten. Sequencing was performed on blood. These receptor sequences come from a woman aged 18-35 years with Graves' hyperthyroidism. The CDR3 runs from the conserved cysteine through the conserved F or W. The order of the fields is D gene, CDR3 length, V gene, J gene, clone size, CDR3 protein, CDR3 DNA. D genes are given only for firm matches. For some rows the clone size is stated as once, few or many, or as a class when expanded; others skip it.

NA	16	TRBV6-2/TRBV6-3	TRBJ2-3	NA	CASSKGRGLGTDTQYF	TGTGCCAGCAGTAAGGGGAGGGGGTTGGGCACAGATACGCAGTATTTT
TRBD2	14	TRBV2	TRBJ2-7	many	CARGLAGGGDEQYF	TGTGCCAGGGGACTAGCGGGAGGTGGCGACGAGCAGTACTTC
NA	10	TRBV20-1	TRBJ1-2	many	CSAREGGYTF	TGCAGTGCTAGAGAAGGAGGCTACACCTTC
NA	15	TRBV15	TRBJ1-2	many	CATSRDLWTAYGYTF	TGTGCCACCAGCAGAGATTTATGGACGGCCTATGGCTACACCTTC
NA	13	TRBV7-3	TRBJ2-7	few	CASSPDGATEQYF	TGTGCCAGCAGCCCCGACGGAGCCACCGAGCAGTACTTC
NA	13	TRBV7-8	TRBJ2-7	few	CASSLVSNYEQYF	TGTGCCAGCAGCTTAGTCTCTAATTACGAGCAGTACTTC
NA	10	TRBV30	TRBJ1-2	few	CALDGYGYTF	TGTGCCTTGGACGGTTATGGCTACACCTTC
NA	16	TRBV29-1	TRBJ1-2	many	CSVASSGGFGPGGYTF	TGCAGCGTTGCAAGTTCGGGGGGATTCGGCCCGGGGGGCTACACCTTC
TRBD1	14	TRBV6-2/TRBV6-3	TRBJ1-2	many	CASSYSTGFYGYTF	TGTGCCAGCAGTTACTCGACAGGGTTCTATGGCTACACCTTC
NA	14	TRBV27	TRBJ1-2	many	CASSFGGRDYGYTF	TGTGCCAGCAGTTTCGGGGGAAGGGACTATGGCTACACCTTC
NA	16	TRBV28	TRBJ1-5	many	CASRVRAGVGNQPQHF	TGTGCCAGCAGAGTCAGGGCCGGGGTGGGCAATCAGCCCCAGCATTTT
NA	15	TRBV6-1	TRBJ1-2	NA	CASSSAGEARYGYTF	TGTGCCAGCAGTTCGGCGGGAGAAGCAAGATATGGCTACACCTTC
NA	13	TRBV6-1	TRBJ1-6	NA	CASTTGRSSPLHF	TGTGCCAGCACTACGGGCAGGTCTTCACCCCTCCACTTT
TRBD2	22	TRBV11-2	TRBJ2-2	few	CASSPWGPGERERAVNTGELFF	TGTGCCAGCAGCCCCTGGGGGCCAGGGGAGCGGGAGAGGGCCGTTAACACCGGGGAGCTGTTTTTT
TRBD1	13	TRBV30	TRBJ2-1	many	CAGSGTGTNEQFF	TGTGCCGGATCCGGGACAGGGACGAATGAGCAGTTCTTC
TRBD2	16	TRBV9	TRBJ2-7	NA	CASSVATSGRVSEQYF	TGTGCCAGCAGCGTAGCCACTAGCGGGAGGGTGTCCGAGCAGTACTTC
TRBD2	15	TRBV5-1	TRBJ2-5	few	CASSTGAGGQETQYF	TGCGCCAGCAGCACCGGAGCCGGGGGGCAAGAGACCCAGTACTTC
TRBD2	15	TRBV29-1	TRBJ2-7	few	CSVELGRRGRDEQYF	TGCAGCGTTGAATTAGGTAGAAGAGGGAGGGACGAGCAGTACTTC
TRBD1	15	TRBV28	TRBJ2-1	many	CASRSGTGEFNEQFF	TGTGCCAGCAGGTCCGGGACAGGGGAGTTCAATGAGCAGTTCTTC
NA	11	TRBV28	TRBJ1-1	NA	CASVSVGEAFF	TGTGCCTCCGTGTCGGTAGGGGAAGCTTTCTTT
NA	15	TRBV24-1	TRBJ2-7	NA	CATSAVTGTTYEQYF	TGTGCCACCAGTGCCGTAACAGGTACGACCTACGAGCAGTACTTC
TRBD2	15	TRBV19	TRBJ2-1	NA	CASSTGTSGSYEQFF	TGTGCCAGTAGTACAGGGACTAGCGGGAGCTATGAGCAGTTCTTC
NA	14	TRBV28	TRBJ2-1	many	CASSFGGVNNEQFF	TGTGCCAGCAGTTTCGGCGGGGTAAACAATGAGCAGTTCTTC
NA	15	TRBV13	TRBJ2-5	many	CASSRSGTMGETQYF	TGTGCCAGCAGCCGATCCGGGACCATGGGAGAGACCCAGTACTTC
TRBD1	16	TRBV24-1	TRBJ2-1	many	CATSGSQGASYNEQFF	TGTGCCACCAGTGGTTCACAGGGGGCCTCCTACAATGAGCAGTTCTTC
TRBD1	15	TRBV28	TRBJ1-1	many	CASSLGTGATTEAFF	TGTGCCAGCAGTTTAGGGACAGGGGCTACCACTGAAGCTTTCTTT
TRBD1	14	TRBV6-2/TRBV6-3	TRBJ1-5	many	CASSWTGPNQPQHF	TGTGCCAGCAGTTGGACAGGGCCGAATCAGCCCCAGCATTTT
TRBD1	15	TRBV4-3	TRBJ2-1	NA	CASSQSAGTANEQFF	TGCGCCAGCAGCCAATCCGCCGGGACAGCGAATGAGCAGTTCTTC
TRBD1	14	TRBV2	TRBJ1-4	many	CATKTDRDHEKLFF	TGTGCCACCAAGACCGACAGGGATCATGAAAAACTGTTTTTT
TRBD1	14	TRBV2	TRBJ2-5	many	CASSIPGQVETQYF	TGTGCCAGCAGTATACCGGGACAGGTAGAGACCCAGTACTTC
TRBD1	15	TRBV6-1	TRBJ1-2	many	CASSYGQAKHYGYTF	TGTGCCAGCAGCTACGGACAGGCAAAACACTATGGCTACACCTTC
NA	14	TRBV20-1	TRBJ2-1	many	CSARNTGSYNEQFF	TGCAGTGCTAGAAACACAGGCTCCTACAATGAGCAGTTCTTC
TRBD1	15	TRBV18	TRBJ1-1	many	CASSPQGTGNTEAFF	TGTGCCAGCTCACCACAAGGGACAGGGAACACTGAAGCTTTCTTT
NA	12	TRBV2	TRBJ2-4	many	CASRPTRDIQYF	TGTGCCAGCAGGCCCACCCGAGACATTCAGTACTTC
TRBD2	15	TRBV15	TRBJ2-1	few	CATSRDLGGYNEQFF	TGTGCCACCAGCAGAGATCTGGGGGGGTACAATGAGCAGTTCTTC
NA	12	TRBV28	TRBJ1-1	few	CASRLTNTEAFF	TGTGCCAGCAGGTTGACGAACACTGAAGCTTTCTTT
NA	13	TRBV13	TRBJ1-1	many	CASSPGGLGGAFF	TGTGCCAGCAGCCCGGGGGGGCTAGGAGGAGCTTTCTTT
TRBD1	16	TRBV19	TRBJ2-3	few	CASSIPGQGPTDTQYF	TGTGCCAGTAGTATCCCGGGACAGGGGCCCACAGATACGCAGTATTTT
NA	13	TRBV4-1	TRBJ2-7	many	CASSEQGSHEQYF	TGCGCCAGCAGCGAACAGGGTAGCCACGAGCAGTACTTC
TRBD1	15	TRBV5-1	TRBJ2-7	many	CASSWGQGTTYEQYF	TGCGCCAGCAGCTGGGGACAGGGAACTACCTACGAGCAGTACTTC
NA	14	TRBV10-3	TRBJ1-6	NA	CAISEGGDTSPLHF	TGTGCCATCAGTGAAGGGGGGGATACTTCACCCCTCCACTTT
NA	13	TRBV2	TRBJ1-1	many	CASSEARFAEAFF	TGTGCCAGCAGTGAAGCTAGGTTTGCTGAAGCTTTCTTT
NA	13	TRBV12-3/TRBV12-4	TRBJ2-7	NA	CASSPGLNYEQYF	TGTGCCAGCAGCCCAGGACTAAACTACGAGCAGTACTTC
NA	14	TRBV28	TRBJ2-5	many	CASSPRGKQETQYF	TGTGCCAGCAGCCCTCGCGGGAAACAAGAGACCCAGTACTTC
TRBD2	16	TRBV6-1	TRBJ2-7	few	CASSGGFGTREYEQYF	TGTGCCAGCAGTGGCGGATTTGGGACTAGAGAATACGAGCAGTACTTC
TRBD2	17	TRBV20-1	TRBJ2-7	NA	CSASGGGLAGVGPEQYF	TGCAGTGCTTCGGGGGGTGGACTAGCGGGAGTGGGCCCCGAGCAGTACTTC
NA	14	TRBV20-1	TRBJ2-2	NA	CSAAAGSAGGELFF	TGCAGTGCGGCCGCGGGCTCAGCCGGCGGGGAGCTGTTTTTT
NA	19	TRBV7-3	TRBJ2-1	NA	CASSLTRSVQKPTYNEQFF	TGTGCCAGCAGCTTAACGCGTAGCGTCCAGAAGCCAACCTACAATGAGCAGTTCTTC
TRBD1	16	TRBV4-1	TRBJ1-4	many	CASSRQGGTGNEKLFF	TGCGCCAGCAGCCGACAAGGGGGGACAGGGAATGAAAAACTGTTTTTT
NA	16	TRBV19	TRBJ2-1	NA	CASSINGALGYNEQFF	TGTGCCAGTAGTATTAATGGGGCTTTGGGCTACAATGAGCAGTTCTTC
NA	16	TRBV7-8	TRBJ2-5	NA	CASSLRETGLQETQYF	TGTGCCAGCAGCTTAAGGGAAACGGGACTCCAAGAGACCCAGTACTTC
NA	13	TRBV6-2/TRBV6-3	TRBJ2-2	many	CASKGLGTGELFF	TGTGCCAGCAAAGGGTTGGGCACCGGGGAGCTGTTTTTT
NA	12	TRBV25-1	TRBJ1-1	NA	CASSPGITEAFF	TGTGCCAGCAGCCCAGGGATCACTGAAGCTTTCTTT
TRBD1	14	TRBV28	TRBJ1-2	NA	CASSYTGGNYGYTF	TGTGCCAGCAGTTATACAGGGGGCAACTATGGCTACACCTTC
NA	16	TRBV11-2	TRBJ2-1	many	CASSLAEWPSYNEQFF	TGTGCCAGCAGCTTAGCGGAGTGGCCCTCCTACAATGAGCAGTTCTTC